This TCR beta chain was obtained from a study of T cells in localized non-small cell lung cancer. Overall study findings and caveats: Investigators sequenced only a single tumor region, leaving heterogeneity possible. When the top 100 tumor clones were examined, a median approximately 60 of them also appeared in the adjacent lung, which was paired and uninvolved. There was higher T cell clonality in uninvolved adjacent lung than in tumor, and it was highest there.

Here immunoSEQ multiplex PCR was the method, and the copy in TCRdb shows in-frame clones only, minus some. Of around 70,000 clones listed, roughly 80% are singletons. As concerns this clone: Antigen: not known.

The TCR comes from a female donor aged 60 or older with stage I lung adenocarcinoma. This specimen consisted of peripheral blood, obtained before any cancer treatment.

DNA for the CDR3: TGCGCCAGCAGCCAAGGCCACGACAGGGCGGATAATTCACCCCTCCACTTT. Translated, it gives CASSQGHDRADNSPLHF. The chain has TRBV4-1 and TRBJ1-6; 7 positions match TRBD1. The CDR3 covers 17 residues. After removal of 1 base from V and 5 bases from J, the junction contained 8 bases not matched to a gene. Germline lookup yields CDR1 MGHRA and CDR2 YSYEKL.